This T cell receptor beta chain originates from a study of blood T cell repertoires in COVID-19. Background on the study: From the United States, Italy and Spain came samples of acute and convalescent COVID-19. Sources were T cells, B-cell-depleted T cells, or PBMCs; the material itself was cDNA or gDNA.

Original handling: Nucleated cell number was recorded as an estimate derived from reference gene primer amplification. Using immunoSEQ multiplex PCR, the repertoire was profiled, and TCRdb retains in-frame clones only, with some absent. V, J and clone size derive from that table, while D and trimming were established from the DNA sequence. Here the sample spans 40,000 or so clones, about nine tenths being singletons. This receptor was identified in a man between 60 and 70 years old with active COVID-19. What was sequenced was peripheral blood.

The CDR3 reads CASSRGPTSGNPTDTQYF. The CDR3 DNA follows: TGTGCCAGCAGTCGAGGGCCGACTAGCGGCAACCCCACAGATACGCAGTATTTT. The chain is built from TRBV7-3 and TRBJ2-3, with 9 bases aligning to TRBD2. Trimming cost V 6 bases and J 2 bases; bases outside gene matches: 15. Germline lookup yields CDR1 SGHTA and CDR2 FQGTGA. The CDR3 has 18 amino acids.